Listed below are T cell receptor beta chains from one sample, sequenced in a study of cytomegalovirus exposure and HLA in healthy donors. Clones were read by immunoSEQ multiplex PCR, and TCRdb kept only the in-frame ones, dropping some. Of roughly 34,000 clones listed, about two thirds were seen once; the top ten hold around 10%. Sample: PBMCs. The receptors derive from a man aged 35 to 55 in good health and CMV-seropositive. CDR3s include the opening cysteine and the closing phenylalanine or tryptophan. Fields, in order: clone size, J gene, D gene, V gene, CDR3 DNA, CDR3 protein. A D gene is named only where the DNA matches it firmly. Size tells how often a clone was seen (once, few, many) or the class of an expanded clone, and some rows leave it out.

>NA|TRBJ1-2|TRBD1|TRBV5-1
TGCGCCAGCAGCTTCCAGGGGGGCTATGGCTACACCTTC
CASSFQGGYGYTF
>few|TRBJ2-7|TRBD1|TRBV4-1
TGCGCCAGCAGCGAGAGGACAGGGGGGATCTACGAGCAGTACTTC
CASSERTGGIYEQYF
>NA|TRBJ2-5|TRBD1|TRBV7-7
TGTGCCAGCAGCTTAGCAGGTTGGGACAGGGGAGAGACCCAGTACTTC
CASSLAGWDRGETQYF
>few|TRBJ2-7|NA|TRBV6-5
TGTGCCAGCAGTGAAGGGGGGGAGTACTACGAGCAGTACTTC
CASSEGGEYYEQYF
>few|TRBJ2-2|NA|TRBV5-1
TGCGCCAGCAGCGTAGAAAACACCGGGGAGCTGTTTTTT
CASSVENTGELFF
>NA|TRBJ2-5|TRBD1|TRBV7-8
TGTGCCAGCAGCTTAGAGAGACAGGGTCAAGAGACCCAGTACTTC
CASSLERQGQETQYF
>NA|TRBJ2-5|NA|TRBV19
TGTGCCAGTAGCCCCGGCCTGGGGCCCGGCGAGACCCAGTACTTC
CASSPGLGPGETQYF
>NA|TRBJ1-6|TRBD1|TRBV18
TGTGCCAGCTCACCACAACAGGGGGATAATTCACCCCTCCACTTT
CASSPQQGDNSPLHF
>NA|TRBJ1-4|NA|TRBV18
TGTGCCAGCGCAGACGTGCGGGGAGGCTATGAAAAACTGTTTTTT
CASADVRGGYEKLFF
>NA|TRBJ1-1|NA|TRBV7-8
TGTGCCAGCAAATTCCAGGAGAACACTGAAGCTTTCTTT
CASKFQENTEAFF
>few|TRBJ2-2|TRBD1|TRBV9
TGTGCCAGCAGGGGAGATACAGGGGACACCGGGGAGCTGTTTTTT
CASRGDTGDTGELFF